This TCR beta chain was observed in a study of cytomegalovirus exposure and HLA in healthy donors. General study results and limits: It was shown in a later analysis that HLA-associated TCR beta chains were more clonally expanded than other, equally common chains. Sequencing depth roughly uniform across donors was assumed in presence/absence analyses.

The PCR made use of 60 Vbeta and 13 Jbeta primers. TCRdb keeps only in-frame clones here, not all; method: immunoSEQ multiplex PCR. The sample records 200,000 to 250,000 clones, more than 60% being singletons. As to this clone: Its target is unknown.

Germline assignment: CDR1 SGHAT and CDR2 FQNNGV. V was pared by 5 bases and J by 1 base, with 25 bases between. This CDR3 is 19 amino acids long. The sample consisted of PBMCs. The genes are TRBV11-2 and TRBJ2-3, with D maybe TRBD1 (6 bases). This TCR came from a woman in her twenties or thirties in good health and CMV-seronegative. The CDR3 sequence: CASSGYRARSPWGTDTQYF. The CDR3 region has the DNA TGTGCCAGCAGCGGATACAGGGCGAGGTCTCCGTGGGGCACAGATACGCAGTATTTT. The full variable domain, rest sourced from reference TRBV11-2 and TRBJ2-3, is EAGVAQSPRYKIIEKRQSVAFWCNPISGHATLYWYQQILGQGPKLLIQFQNNGVVDDSQLPKDRFSAERLKGVDSTLKIQPAKLEDSAVYLCASSGYRARSPWGTDTQYFGPGTRLTVL.